The 30 T cell receptor beta chains presented below share a single source sample, sequenced in a study of shared clonotypes between healthy human individuals. TCRdb's copy holds only in-frame clones and misses some; the assay was immunoSEQ multiplex PCR. The profile covers about 700,000 clones, with about 90% appearing a single time and more than 20% taken by the ten largest. CD45RO-negative, CCR7-positively selected cells formed the naive CD8 fraction, excluding terminally differentiated effector memory CD45RA+ cells. Specimen: naive CD8+ T cells sorted from blood. All receptors derive from a man aged 30-40 years in good health.

The gene calls are TRBV19 and TRBJ2-1, with D maybe TRBD2 (7 bases). The CDR3 is 15 residues long. Trimming removed 6 bases from V and 4 bases from J, with 16 bases in between. CDR1 is LNHDA and CDR2 is SQIVND in the germline V gene (reference sequence). This CDR3 is CASSSSGGKYNEQFF. CDR3 coding DNA: TGTGCCAGTAGCTCGTCGGGGGGCAAGTACAATGAGCAGTTCTTC.

This clone was seen a single time. The J gene is TRBJ2-5, the V gene TRBV9, with D unresolved. Germline loops: CDR1 SGDLS, CDR2 YYNGEE. The CDR3 is 12 amino acids. V lost 7 bases, J lost 4 bases, and 11 bases lay in between. The CDR3 protein is CASSGLGETQYF. The CDR3 DNA follows: TGTGCCAGCTCCGGGTTGGGAGAGACCCAGTACTTC.

The chain carries TRBV9 and TRBJ2-5; 8 bases agree with TRBD2. Trimming cost V 4 bases and J 2 bases; bases outside gene matches: 10. There are 16 residues in the CDR3. Germline V gene lookup returns CDR1 SGDLS and CDR2 YYNGEE. The CDR3 nucleotides are TGTGCCAGCAGCCTAGAGTCCGGGACTAGGCAAGAGACCCAGTACTTC. Translating gives CASSLESGTRQETQYF.

DNA of the CDR3: TGTGCCAGCAGCCCCCCCCGGGGGCAGAACACCGGGGAGCTGTTTTTT. The encoded protein is CASSPPRGQNTGELFF. This rearrangement joins TRBV11-2 to TRBJ2-2; either TRBD1 or TRBD2 may fit D (6 bases each). The CDR3 has 16 amino acids. Trimming removed 5 bases at V and 1 base at J, with 14 bases between. Germline values: CDR1 SGHAT, CDR2 FQNNGV.

CDR3 nucleotides: TGTGCCAGCAGCTTGGACCGGGGAACTGAAGCTTTCTTT. Its protein product is CASSLDRGTEAFF. The chain uses TRBV7-2 and TRBJ1-1; D call uncertain. CDR3 length: 13 residues. The V gene's germline CDR1 is SGHTA and CDR2 FQGNSA. With 3 bases removed from V and 5 bases from J, the gap between germline ends came to 10 bases.

This chain joins TRBV13 and TRBJ2-7; possibly TRBD1 for D (6 bases). Trimming pared 5 bases from V and 4 bases from J, leaving 18 bases between. The CDR3 extends over 15 amino acids. Germline assignment: CDR1 PRHDT and CDR2 FYEKMQ (reference sequence). The CDR3 here is CASSPVRQGMYEQYF. The CDR3 bases are TGTGCCAGCAGCCCTGTAAGGCAGGGGATGTACGAGCAGTACTTC.

V and J are TRBV9 and TRBJ2-2, with 7 bases identical to TRBD1. This CDR3 has 16 amino acids. V dropped 4 bases and J dropped 0; count of bases not matched to a gene: 6. CDR1 and CDR2 from the germline V gene are SGDLS and YYNGEE. For the CDR3, the DNA is TGTGCCAGCAGCCTATACAGGGGTCCGAACACCGGGGAGCTGTTTTTT. As protein: CASSLYRGPNTGELFF.

This chain joins TRBV7-9 and TRBJ2-1; unclear D gene. Trimming shortened V by 10 bases and J by 5 bases, and 21 bases separated the two germline ends. The CDR3 extends over 15 amino acids. Germline CDR1 reads SEHNR; CDR2 reads FQNEAQ (reference sequence). CDR3 DNA: TGTGCCACCATTCAGGTTCCCTCCGTCGACAATGAGCAGTTCTTC. This translates into CATIQVPSVDNEQFF. The full variable domain, with the rest looked up from reference TRBV7-9 and TRBJ2-1, is DTGVSQNPRHKITKRGQNVTFRCDPISEHNRLYWYRQTLGQGPEFLTYFQNEAQLEKSRLLSDRFSAERPKGSFSTLEIQRTEQGDSAMYLCATIQVPSVDNEQFFGPGTRLTVL.

The rearrangement joins TRBV19 to TRBJ2-7, with D tentatively TRBD2 (6 bases). The germline CDR1 and CDR2 sequences are LNHDA and SQIVND (reference sequence). Trimming shortened V by 5 bases and J by 6 bases, and 8 bases separated the two germline ends. The CDR3 consists of 11 residues. The CDR3 sequence: CASSLGLEQYF. CDR3 in DNA: TGTGCCAGTAGTTTGGGACTCGAGCAGTACTTC.

This chain links TRBV11-2 with TRBJ2-7; 13 bases agree with TRBD2. The ends lost 5 bases at V and 1 base at J; junction bases unmatched: 5. Germline V gene sequence: CDR1 SGHAT, CDR2 FQNNGV. The CDR3 contains 16 residues. This CDR3 is CASSGGLAGVSYEQYF. CDR3 coding DNA: TGTGCCAGCAGCGGCGGACTAGCGGGAGTATCCTACGAGCAGTACTTC.

The chain couples TRBV13 to TRBJ2-5, with D perhaps matching TRBD2 (6 bases). V lost 0 bases to trimming and J lost 5 bases, with 16 bases between them. CDR1 PRHDT and CDR2 FYEKMQ come from the germline V gene (reference sequence). The CDR3 runs to 16 residues. CDR3 sequence reads: CASSLGPRQGGETQYF. The CDR3 DNA sequence: TGTGCCAGCAGCTTAGGCCCCCGGCAGGGAGGTGAGACCCAGTACTTC.

The V call is TRBV25-1, the J call TRBJ2-3; 11 bases agree with TRBD2. The V segment lost 5 bases and the J segment 3 bases; nucleotides outside the gene matches: 7. This CDR3 contains 16 residues. The V gene's germline CDR1 is MGHDK and CDR2 SYGVNS. CDR3 bases: TGTGCCAGCAGTCATCCCGTAGCGGGAGGGACAGATACGCAGTATTTT. Encoded protein: CASSHPVAGGTDTQYF.

The rearrangement uses TRBV7-9 and TRBJ2-7; tentatively, D is TRBD1 or TRBD2 (6 bases each). There are 15 residues in the CDR3. The V gene's germline CDR1 is SEHNR and CDR2 FQNEAQ (reference sequence). Trimming cost V 5 bases and J 3 bases, with 17 bases left between them. CDR3: CASSATGRDDYEQYF. The CDR3 DNA is TGTGCCAGCAGCGCAACAGGGCGGGATGACTACGAGCAGTACTTC.

The chain links TRBV27 to TRBJ2-1, with D tentatively TRBD2 (5 bases). The CDR3 loop spans 13 amino acids. Per germline, CDR1 MNHEY and CDR2 SMNVEV (reference sequence). Trimming pared 6 bases from V and 1 base from J, leaving 7 bases between. As DNA, the CDR3 is TGTGCCAGCAGAGAGGGTTCCTACAATGAGCAGTTCTTC. Translation gives CASREGSYNEQFF.

Worth noting for this clone: Other nucleotide sequences from this sample produce the same CDR3. CDR3 bases: TGTGCCAGCAGCTTAGGTCGAGAGCAGTTCTTC. Amino acids: CASSLGREQFF. The chain uses TRBV5-6 and TRBJ2-1; D is undetermined. Trimming stripped 2 bases from V and 10 bases from J, with 7 bases between. The CDR3 loop spans 11 amino acids. Germline V CDR1 and CDR2: SGHDT, YYEEEE. Full variable domain (rest looked up from reference TRBV5-6 and TRBJ2-1): DAGVTQSPTHLIKTRGQQVTLRCSPKSGHDTVSWYQQALGQGPQFIFQYYEEEERQRGNFPDRFSGHQFPNYSSELNVNALLLGDSALYLCASSLGREQFFGPGTRLTVL.

The chain joins TRBV5-4 to TRBJ2-3; a possible D gene is TRBD2 (6 bases). V lost 5 bases to trimming and J lost 5 bases, with 12 bases between them. This CDR3 contains 13 residues. CDR1 and CDR2 (germline): SGHNT, YYREEE (reference sequence). The CDR3 here is CASRGTELDTQYF. The DNA of the CDR3 is TGTGCCAGCAGAGGGACTGAATTAGATACGCAGTATTTT.

The rearrangement uses TRBV15 and TRBJ2-4; TRBD1 matches 8 bases. The germline V gene encodes CDR1 LNHNV and CDR2 YYDKDF (reference sequence). V dropped 3 bases and J dropped 6; count of bases not matched to a gene: 1. The CDR3 loop spans 13 amino acids. Written as DNA, the CDR3 is TGTGCCACCAGCAGCGACAGGGGAAACATTCAGTACTTC. Amino acid sequence: CATSSDRGNIQYF.

The gene calls are TRBV6-5 and TRBJ2-1; 10 positions match TRBD1. Germline values: CDR1 MNHEY, CDR2 SVGAGI. Trimming removed 6 bases from V and 9 bases from J; junction bases left unmatched: 5. The CDR3 consists of 13 residues. CDR3 sequence: CASSRTGGGEQFF. The CDR3 coding sequence is TGTGCCAGCAGCCGGACAGGGGGGGGTGAGCAGTTCTTC.

This sequence joins TRBV7-9 and TRBJ2-3, with 7 positions matching TRBD2. J gave up 6 bases and V 3 bases, and 9 bases lay outside the gene matches. This CDR3 has 15 residues. Germline values: CDR1 SEHNR, CDR2 FQNEAQ (reference sequence). The chain's CDR3 is CASSFRTRGGDTQYF. CDR3 nucleotide sequence: TGTGCCAGCAGCTTTCGGACTAGAGGAGGGGATACGCAGTATTTT.

This chain joins TRBV6-1 and TRBJ2-1, with D unclear. The germline V gene has CDR1 MNHNS and CDR2 SASEGT. Trimming stripped 6 bases from V and 5 bases from J, with 14 bases between. The CDR3 runs 14 residues. As DNA, the CDR3 is TGTGCCAGCAGCCCCCCGGATAGGGACAATGAGCAGTTCTTC. This codes for CASSPPDRDNEQFF.

The chain joins TRBV11-2 to TRBJ2-3; 11 bases match TRBD2. V lost 3 bases and J lost 3; bases outside the gene matches: 5. CDR1 and CDR2 from the germline V gene are SGHAT and FQNNGV. The CDR3 is 16 amino acids. The DNA of the CDR3 is TGTGCCAGCAGCTTTCTTACTAGCGGGAGTACAGATACGCAGTATTTT. Its translation is CASSFLTSGSTDTQYF.

The rearrangement joins TRBV9 to TRBJ1-1; possibly TRBD1 for D (5 bases). Germline V gene data show CDR1 as SGDLS and CDR2 as YYNGEE. The CDR3 is 11 amino acids. The V end was cut by 7 bases, the J end by 3 bases, with 7 bases between. The CDR3 spells CASGGYTEAFF. The CDR3 DNA reads TGTGCCAGCGGGGGGTACACTGAAGCTTTCTTT.

The chain is built from TRBV30 and TRBJ2-7; 9 nucleotides align to TRBD2. The CDR3 contains 14 residues. Trimming removed 2 bases from V and 7 bases from J; junction bases left unmatched: 9. The germline V gene encodes CDR1 GTSNPN and CDR2 SVGIG (reference sequence). CDR3 region: CAWSSIAGAEEQYF. DNA of the CDR3: TGTGCCTGGAGTTCCATAGCGGGAGCGGAGGAGCAGTACTTC.

The CDR3 nucleotides read TGTGCCAGCAGTGAAGCGGGGAGGCCGAACTACAATGAGCAGTTCTTC. It translates to CASSEAGRPNYNEQFF. This chain uses TRBV2 with TRBJ2-1, with D maybe TRBD2 (6 bases). CDR1 and CDR2 from the germline V gene are SNHLY and FYNNEI. The V end was cut by 0 bases, the J end by 3 bases, with 12 bases between. This CDR3 has 16 residues.

The V and J genes are TRBV4-3 and TRBJ2-1, with 11 positions matching TRBD2. Per germline, CDR1 LGHNA and CDR2 YSLEER. The CDR3 sequence is 16 residues long. V was clipped by 0 bases and J by 7 bases; unmatched bases: 5. For the CDR3, the DNA is TGCGCCAGCAGCCAAGATTCGTCTAGCGGGAGGAATGAGCAGTTCTTC. It encodes CASSQDSSSGRNEQFF.

As to this clone: The junction differs from germline at one of its ends, possibly a read error. The chain combines TRBV7-7 with TRBJ2-7; 9 bases map to TRBD2. The CDR3 sequence is 16 residues long. Germline values: CDR1 SSHAT, CDR2 FNYEAQ (reference sequence). The CDR3 reads CASSLSGSGFPSEQYF. Here the CDR3 DNA reads TGTGCTAGCAGCCTTAGCGGGAGTGGGTTCCCCTCCGAGCAGTACTTC.

The V call is TRBV4-1, the J call TRBJ1-4; D possibly corresponds to TRBD1 (5 bases). Germline V CDR1 and CDR2: MGHRA, YSYEKL. Trimming took off 1 base at V and 6 bases at J, with 15 bases between the two ends. The CDR3 contains 16 residues. In DNA form, the CDR3 reads TGCGCCAGCAGCCAAGGACTCGGGGGGGGTCATGAAAAACTGTTTTTT. It specifies CASSQGLGGGHEKLFF.

The chain couples TRBV7-2 to TRBJ2-2; 7 bases map to TRBD2. CDR3 length: 16 residues. The V gene end was trimmed by 4 bases and the J gene end by 2 bases; junction bases not matched to a gene: 7. Per germline, CDR1 SGHTA and CDR2 FQGNSA. The CDR3 sequence is CASSSGLVANTGELFF. The CDR3 nucleotides are TGTGCCAGCAGCTCAGGACTAGTGGCTAACACCGGGGAGCTGTTTTTT.

The J gene is TRBJ2-7, the V gene TRBV29-1, with 10 bases that match TRBD1. The germline V gene encodes CDR1 SQVTM and CDR2 ANQGSEA. Trimming removed 6 bases from V and 2 bases from J; junction bases left unmatched: 10. The CDR3 extends over 15 amino acids. Written as DNA, the CDR3 is TGCAGCGTAACAGTCCGGGACAGGGGTACCTACGAGCAGTACTTC. Translating gives CSVTVRDRGTYEQYF.

DNA of the CDR3: TGTGCCAGCAGTCCCTGGGAACCGAGCACAGATACGCAGTATTTT. Translated: CASSPWEPSTDTQYF. The chain employs TRBV27 and TRBJ2-3; D is ambiguous. The ends were cut back, 5 bases at V and 0 bases at J, with 12 bases in the middle. The CDR3 is 15 residues long. The germline V gene encodes CDR1 MNHEY and CDR2 SMNVEV (reference sequence).